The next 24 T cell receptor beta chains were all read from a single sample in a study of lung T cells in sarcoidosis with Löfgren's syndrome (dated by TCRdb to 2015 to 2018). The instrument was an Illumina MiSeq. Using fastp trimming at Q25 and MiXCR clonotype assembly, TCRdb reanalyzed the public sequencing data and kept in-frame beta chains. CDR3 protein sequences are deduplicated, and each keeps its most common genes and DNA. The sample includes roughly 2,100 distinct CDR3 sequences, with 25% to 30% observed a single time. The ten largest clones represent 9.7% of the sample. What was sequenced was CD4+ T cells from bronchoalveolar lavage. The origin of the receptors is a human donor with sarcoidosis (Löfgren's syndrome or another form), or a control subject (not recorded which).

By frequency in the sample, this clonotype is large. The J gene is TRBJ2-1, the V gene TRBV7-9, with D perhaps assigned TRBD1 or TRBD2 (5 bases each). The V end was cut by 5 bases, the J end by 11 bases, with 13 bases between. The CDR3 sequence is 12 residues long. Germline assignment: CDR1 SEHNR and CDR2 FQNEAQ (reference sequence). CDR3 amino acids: CASSRDGVKQFF. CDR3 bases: TGTGCCAGCAGCCGGGACGGGGTTAAGCAGTTCTTC.

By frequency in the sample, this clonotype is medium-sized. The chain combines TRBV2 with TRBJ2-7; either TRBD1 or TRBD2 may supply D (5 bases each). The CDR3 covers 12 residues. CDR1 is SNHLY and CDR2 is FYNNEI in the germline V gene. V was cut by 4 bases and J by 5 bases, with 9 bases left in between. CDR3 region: CASSGDGHEQYF. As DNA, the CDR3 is TGTGCCAGCAGTGGGGACGGTCACGAGCAGTACTTC.

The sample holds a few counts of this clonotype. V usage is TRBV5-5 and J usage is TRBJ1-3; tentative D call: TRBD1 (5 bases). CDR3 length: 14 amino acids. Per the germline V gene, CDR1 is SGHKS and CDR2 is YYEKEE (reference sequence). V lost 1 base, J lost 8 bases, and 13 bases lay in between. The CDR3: CASSLNRPPDTIYF. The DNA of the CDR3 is TGTGCCAGCAGCTTGAACAGGCCCCCGGACACCATATATTTT.

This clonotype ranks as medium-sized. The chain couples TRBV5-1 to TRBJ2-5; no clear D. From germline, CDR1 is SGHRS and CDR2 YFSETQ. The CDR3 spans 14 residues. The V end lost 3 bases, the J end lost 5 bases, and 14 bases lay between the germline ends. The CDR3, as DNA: TGCGCCAGCAGCTCCTATACCTTGGGCGAGACCCAGTACTTC. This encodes CASSSYTLGETQYF.

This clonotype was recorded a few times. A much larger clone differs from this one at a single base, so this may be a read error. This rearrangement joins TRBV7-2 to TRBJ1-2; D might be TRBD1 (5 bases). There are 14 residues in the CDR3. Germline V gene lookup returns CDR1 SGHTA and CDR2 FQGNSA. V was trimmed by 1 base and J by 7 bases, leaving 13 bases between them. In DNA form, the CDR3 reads TGTGCCAGCAGCTTAGGCCCGGGGAGGGGTGGCTACACCTTC. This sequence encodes CASSLGPGRGGYTF.

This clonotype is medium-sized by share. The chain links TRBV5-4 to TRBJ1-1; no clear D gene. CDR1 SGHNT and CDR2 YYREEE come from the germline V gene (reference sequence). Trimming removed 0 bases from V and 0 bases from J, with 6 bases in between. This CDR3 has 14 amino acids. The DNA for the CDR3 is TGTGCCAGCAGCTTGGATTACGTGAACACTGAAGCTTTCTTT. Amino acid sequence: CASSLDYVNTEAFF.

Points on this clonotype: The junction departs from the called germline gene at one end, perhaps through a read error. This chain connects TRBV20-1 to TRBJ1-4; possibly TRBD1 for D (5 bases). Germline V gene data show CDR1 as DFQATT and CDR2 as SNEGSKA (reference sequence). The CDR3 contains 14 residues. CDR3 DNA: TGCAGTGCGATGCGCGGAGGGACTAGTGAAGAACTGTTTTTT. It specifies CSAMRGGTSEELFF.

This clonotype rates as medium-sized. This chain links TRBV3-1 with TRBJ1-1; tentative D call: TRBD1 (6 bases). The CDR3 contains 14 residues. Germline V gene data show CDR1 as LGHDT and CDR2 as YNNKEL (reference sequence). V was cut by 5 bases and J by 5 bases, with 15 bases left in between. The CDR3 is CASSAGVQSTEAFF. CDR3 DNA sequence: TGTGCCAGCAGCGCAGGGGTCCAATCTACTGAAGCTTTCTTT.

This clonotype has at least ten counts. CDR3: CASSPYNTIYF. The CDR3, as DNA: TGTGCCAGCAGTCCCTACAACACCATATATTTT. The chain joins TRBV12-3 or TRBV12-4 to TRBJ1-3, with D unresolved. The length of the CDR3 is 11 residues. V shed 5 bases and J shed 7 bases, with 6 bases lying between them.

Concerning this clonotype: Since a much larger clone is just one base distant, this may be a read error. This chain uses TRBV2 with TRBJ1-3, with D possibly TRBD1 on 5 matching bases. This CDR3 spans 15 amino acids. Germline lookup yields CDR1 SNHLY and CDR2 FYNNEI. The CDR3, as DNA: TGTGCCAGCAGTGAAAGTGGGGGACCCGGAAACACCGTATATTTT. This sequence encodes CASSESGGPGNTVYF.

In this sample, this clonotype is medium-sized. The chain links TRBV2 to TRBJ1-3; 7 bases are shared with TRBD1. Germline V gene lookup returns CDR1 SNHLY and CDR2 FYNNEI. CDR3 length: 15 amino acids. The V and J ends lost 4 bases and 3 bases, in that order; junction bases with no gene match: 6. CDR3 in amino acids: CASSVDREYGNTIYF. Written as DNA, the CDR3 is TGTGCCAGCAGTGTCGACAGGGAGTATGGAAACACCATATATTTT. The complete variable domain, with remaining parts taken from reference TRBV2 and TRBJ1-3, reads EPEVTQTPSHQVTQMGQEVILRCVPISNHLYFYWYRQILGQKVEFLVSFYNNEISEKSEIFDDQFSVERPDGSNFTLKIRSTKLEDSAMYFCASSVDREYGNTIYFGEGSWLTVV.

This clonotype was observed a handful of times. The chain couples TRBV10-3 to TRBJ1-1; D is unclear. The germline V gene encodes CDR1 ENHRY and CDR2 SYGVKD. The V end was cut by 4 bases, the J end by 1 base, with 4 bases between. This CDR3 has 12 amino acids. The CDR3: CAISGGNTEAFF. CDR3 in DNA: TGTGCCATCAGTGGAGGGAACACTGAAGCTTTCTTT.

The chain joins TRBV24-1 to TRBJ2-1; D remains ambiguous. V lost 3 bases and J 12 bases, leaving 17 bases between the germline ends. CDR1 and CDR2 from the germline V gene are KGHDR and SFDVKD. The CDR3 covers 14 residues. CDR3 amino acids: CATSDHSDHCWQFF. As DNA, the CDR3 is TGTGCCACCAGTGATCACTCGGACCACTGTTGGCAGTTCTTC.

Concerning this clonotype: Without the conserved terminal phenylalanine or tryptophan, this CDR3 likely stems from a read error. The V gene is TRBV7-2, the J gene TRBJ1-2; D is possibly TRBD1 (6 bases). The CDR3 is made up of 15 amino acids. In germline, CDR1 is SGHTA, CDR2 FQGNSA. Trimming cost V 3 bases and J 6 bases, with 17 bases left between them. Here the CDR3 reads CASSFGTPSRDGYTL. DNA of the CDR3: TGTGCCAGCAGCTTTGGGACACCCTCTAGGGATGGCTACACCCTC.

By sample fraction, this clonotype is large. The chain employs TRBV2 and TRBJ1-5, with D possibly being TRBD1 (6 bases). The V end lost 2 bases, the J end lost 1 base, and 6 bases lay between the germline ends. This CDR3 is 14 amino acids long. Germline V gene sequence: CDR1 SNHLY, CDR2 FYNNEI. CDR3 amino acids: CASSEQGSNQPQHF. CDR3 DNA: TGTGCCAGCAGTGAACAGGGGAGCAATCAGCCCCAGCATTTT.

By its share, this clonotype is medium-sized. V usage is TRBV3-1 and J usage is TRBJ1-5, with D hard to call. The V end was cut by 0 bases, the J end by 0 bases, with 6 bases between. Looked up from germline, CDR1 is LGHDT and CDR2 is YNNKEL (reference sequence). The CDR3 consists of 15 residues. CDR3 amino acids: CASSQEAGSNQPQHF. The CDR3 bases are TGTGCCAGCAGCCAAGAAGCTGGTAGCAATCAGCCCCAGCATTTT.

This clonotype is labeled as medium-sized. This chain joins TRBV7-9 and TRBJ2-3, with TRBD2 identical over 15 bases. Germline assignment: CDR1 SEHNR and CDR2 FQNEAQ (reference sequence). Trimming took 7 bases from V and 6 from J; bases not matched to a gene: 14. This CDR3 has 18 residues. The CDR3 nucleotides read TGTGCCAGCACCCCGGGACTAGCGGGGGGCATGGGGCGCGATACGCAGTATTTT. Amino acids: CASTPGLAGGMGRDTQYF.

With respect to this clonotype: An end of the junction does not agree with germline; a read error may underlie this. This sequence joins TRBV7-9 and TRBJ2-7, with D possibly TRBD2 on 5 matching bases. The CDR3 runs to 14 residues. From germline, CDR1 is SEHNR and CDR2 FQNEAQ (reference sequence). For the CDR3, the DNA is TGTGCCAGCAGCTTAGACTACGGAGGTAGGGAGCGGCACTTC. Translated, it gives CASSLDYGGRERHF.

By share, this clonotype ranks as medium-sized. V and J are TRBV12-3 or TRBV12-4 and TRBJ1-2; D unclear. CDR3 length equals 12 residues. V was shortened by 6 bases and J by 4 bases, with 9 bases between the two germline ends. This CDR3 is CASSQRRYGYTF. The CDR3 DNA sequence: TGTGCCAGCAGCCAAAGGCGCTATGGCTACACCTTC.

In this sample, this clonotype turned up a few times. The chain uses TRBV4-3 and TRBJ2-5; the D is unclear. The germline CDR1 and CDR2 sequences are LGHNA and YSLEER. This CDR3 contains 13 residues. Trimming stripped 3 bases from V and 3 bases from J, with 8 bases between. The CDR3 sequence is CASSHGRKETQYF. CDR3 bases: TGCGCCAGCAGCCATGGACGGAAAGAGACCCAGTACTTC.

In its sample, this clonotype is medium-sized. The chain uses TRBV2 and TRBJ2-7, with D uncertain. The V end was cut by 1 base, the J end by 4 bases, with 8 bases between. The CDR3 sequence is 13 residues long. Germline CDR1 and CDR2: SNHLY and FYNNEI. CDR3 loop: CASSEGLRYEQYF. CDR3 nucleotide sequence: TGTGCCAGCAGTGAAGGGTTGAGGTACGAGCAGTACTTC.

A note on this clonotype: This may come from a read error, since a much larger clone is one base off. CDR3 residues: CAGSGDGHEQYF. CDR3 nucleotides: TGTGCCGGCAGTGGGGACGGTCACGAGCAGTACTTC. The chain links TRBV2 to TRBJ2-7; possibly TRBD1 or TRBD2 for D (5 bases each). The CDR3 sequence is 12 residues long. Germline V lookup: CDR1 SNHLY, CDR2 FYNNEI.

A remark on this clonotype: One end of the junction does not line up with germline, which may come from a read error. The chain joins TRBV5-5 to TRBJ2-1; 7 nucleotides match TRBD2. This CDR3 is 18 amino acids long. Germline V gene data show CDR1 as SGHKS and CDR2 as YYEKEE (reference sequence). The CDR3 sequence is CANIPPYRGSSTYNEQFF. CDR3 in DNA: TGTGCCAACATCCCACCGTATCGCGGGAGCTCAACCTACAATGAGCAGTTTTTC.

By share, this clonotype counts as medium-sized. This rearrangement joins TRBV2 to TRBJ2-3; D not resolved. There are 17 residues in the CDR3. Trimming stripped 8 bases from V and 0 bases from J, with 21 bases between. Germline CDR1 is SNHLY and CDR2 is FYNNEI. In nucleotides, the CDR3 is TGTGCCAGCGGAAGCCGGACGGGTTCTAGGAGCACAGATACGCAGTATTTT. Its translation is CASGSRTGSRSTDTQYF. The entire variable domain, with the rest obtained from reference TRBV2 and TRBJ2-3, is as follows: EPEVTQTPSHQVTQMGQEVILRCVPISNHLYFYWYRQILGQKVEFLVSFYNNEISEKSEIFDDQFSVERPDGSNFTLKIRSTKLEDSAMYFCASGSRTGSRSTDTQYFGPGTRLTVL.